A single sample gave rise to the 13 T cell receptor beta chains below, sequenced in a study of T cell responses to AZD1222 COVID-19 vaccine. Produced via immunoSEQ multiplex PCR; TCRdb's table is partial and in-frame only. Of about 130,000 clones in the sample, about 90% were seen once. Sequencing was performed on peripheral blood, taken on day 0 of AZD1222 vaccination. The receptors were sampled from an adult in good health.

For the CDR3, the DNA is TGTGCCAGCGGATACAGCGGCAATCAGCCCCAGCATTTT. Translation gives CASGYSGNQPQHF. V and J are TRBV27 and TRBJ1-5; no clear D. Germline V CDR1 and CDR2: MNHEY, SMNVEV (reference sequence). Deletions cut 8 bases from V and 2 bases from J, with 10 bases between. The CDR3 spans 13 residues.

The chain combines TRBV9 with TRBJ2-1; D gene unclear. In germline, CDR1 is SGDLS, CDR2 YYNGEE. Trimming took 7 bases from V and 3 from J, leaving 2 bases between them. The CDR3 consists of 10 residues. The CDR3 bases are TGTGCCAGCGGCTACAATGAGCAGTTCTTC. Translated, it gives CASGYNEQFF. The whole variable domain, remainder taken from reference TRBV9 and TRBJ2-1, is DSGVTQTPKHLITATGQRVTLRCSPRSGDLSVYWYQQSLDQGLQFLIQYYNGEERAKGNILERFSAQQFPDLHSELNLSSLELGDSALYFCASGYNEQFFGPGTRLTVL.

This clone came up once. CDR3 sequence (DNA): TGTGCCAGCAGTCGTACTAGCGGGAGGTCAGAGACCCAGTACTTC. This codes for CASSRTSGRSETQYF. The chain carries TRBV6-5 and TRBJ2-5; 12 bases map to TRBD2. Germline loops: CDR1 MNHEY, CDR2 SVGAGI. The CDR3 consists of 15 residues. Germline trimming cut 5 bases from V and 4 bases from J; bases unmatched to any gene: 5.

The chain employs TRBV29-1 and TRBJ1-1; D is unclear. The CDR3 runs 15 residues. The germline gives CDR1 SQVTM, CDR2 ANQGSEA. V lost 5 bases and J 6 bases, leaving 22 bases between the germline ends. The CDR3 nucleotides are TGCAGCGTTCAAAAGGCGGGATCGGGCGGAGCTGAAGCTTTCTTT. Translating gives CSVQKAGSGGAEAFF. Variable domain in full (rest from reference TRBV29-1 and TRBJ1-1): SAVISQKPSRDICQRGTSLTIQCQVDSQVTMMFWYRQQPGQSLTLIATANQGSEATYESGFVIDKFPISRPNLTFSTLTVSNMSPEDSSIYLCSVQKAGSGGAEAFFGQGTRLTVV.

The chain couples TRBV7-9 to TRBJ2-5, with unresolved D. Germline V CDR1 and CDR2: SEHNR, FQNEAQ (reference sequence). V was clipped by 2 bases and J by 8 bases, with 15 bases between them. The CDR3 contains 14 residues. In DNA, the CDR3 is TGTGCCAGCAGCTTAATGACTCAGGCGGCCACCCAGTACTTC. It translates to CASSLMTQAATQYF.

This chain uses TRBV27 with TRBJ2-7, with 9 bases identical to TRBD1. Germline loops: CDR1 MNHEY, CDR2 SMNVEV (reference sequence). The ends lost 6 bases at V and 6 bases at J; junction bases unmatched: 12. This CDR3 comprises 15 residues. The CDR3: CASSRTTGTGFEQYF. In DNA form, the CDR3 reads TGTGCCAGCAGCCGAACTACAGGGACAGGGTTCGAGCAGTACTTC.

This chain connects TRBV20-1 to TRBJ1-2, with D uncertain. This CDR3 comprises 13 residues. CDR1 and CDR2 from the germline V gene are DFQATT and SNEGSKA (reference sequence). Trimming left V 3 bases short and J 4 bases short, with 12 bases between. CDR3 amino acids: CSASSGLGYGYTF. Written as DNA, the CDR3 is TGCAGTGCTAGTAGTGGGTTGGGCTATGGCTACACCTTC.

V gene TRBV2 combines with J gene TRBJ1-1; D unresolved. CDR3 length: 11 residues. The V end lost 8 bases, the J end lost 3 bases, and 7 bases lay between the germline ends. Looked up from germline, CDR1 is SNHLY and CDR2 is FYNNEI. The CDR3 is CASHEYTEAFF. DNA for the CDR3: TGTGCCAGCCACGAGTACACTGAAGCTTTCTTT.

The V and J genes are TRBV9 and TRBJ2-1; TRBD2 matches at 11 bases. This CDR3 contains 16 residues. Germline CDR1 reads SGDLS; CDR2 reads YYNGEE. Losses at the gene ends were 4 bases for V and 3 bases for J; bases not matched to a gene: 6. The chain's CDR3 is CASSPSLAGGYNEQFF. CDR3 nucleotide sequence: TGTGCCAGCAGCCCATCGCTAGCGGGAGGCTACAATGAGCAGTTCTTC. Based on the CDR3 plus reference TRBV9 and TRBJ2-1, the full variable domain is DSGVTQTPKHLITATGQRVTLRCSPRSGDLSVYWYQQSLDQGLQFLIQYYNGEERAKGNILERFSAQQFPDLHSELNLSSLELGDSALYFCASSPSLAGGYNEQFFGPGTRLTVL.

This chain joins TRBV11-2 and TRBJ1-1, with no clear D. Germline values: CDR1 SGHAT, CDR2 FQNNGV. This CDR3 has 13 amino acids. Trimming left V 8 bases short and J 0 bases short, with 10 bases between. The CDR3 DNA is TGTGCCAGCGCTGAGGGTGTGAACACTGAAGCTTTCTTT. This encodes CASAEGVNTEAFF.

The chain couples TRBV29-1 to TRBJ1-1; no clear D gene. V dropped 4 bases and J dropped 7 bases, with 16 bases sitting between them. CDR3 length: 13 residues. CDR1 is SQVTM and CDR2 is ANQGSEA in the germline V gene. Here the CDR3 reads CSVVKGYGGEAFF. The CDR3 DNA reads as TGCAGCGTTGTAAAGGGCTACGGCGGTGAAGCTTTCTTT.

This chain's CDR3 is CASSQWVTSNQPQHF. CDR3 DNA sequence: TGCGCCAGCAGCCAATGGGTGACCTCTAATCAGCCCCAGCATTTT. The chain couples TRBV4-3 to TRBJ1-5; D uncertain. This CDR3 contains 15 residues. V dropped 2 bases and J dropped 4 bases, with 12 bases sitting between them. Germline lookup yields CDR1 LGHNA and CDR2 YSLEER.

This chain connects TRBV11-3 to TRBJ1-1; 9 bases match TRBD1. CDR3 length: 15 residues. With V trimmed by 6 bases and J by 5 bases, 10 bases remained unmatched. Germline CDR1 is SGHNT and CDR2 is YENEEA. CDR3 DNA sequence: TGTGCCAGCAGTCCTTCACAGGGGGCAAGGACTGAAGCTTTCTTT. It specifies CASSPSQGARTEAFF.